This entry lists 28 T cell receptor beta chains sequenced from one sample in a study of shared clonotypes between healthy human individuals. Profiled with immunoSEQ multiplex PCR; TCRdb holds only in-frame clones, not every one. Among some 660,000 clones listed, about 80% were seen once. Sample: memory CD4+ T cells sorted from blood. Indicated subset: CD45RA-negative fraction. These receptors all come from a woman in her twenties or thirties in good health.

This clone was seen only a few times. V usage is TRBV10-2 and J usage is TRBJ2-3; D is unclear. This CDR3 contains 14 residues. V lost 4 bases, J lost 6 bases, and 14 bases lay in between. From germline, CDR1 is WSHSY and CDR2 SAAADI. CDR3: CASSVPPSFDTQYF. The CDR3 region has the DNA TGCGCCAGCAGTGTTCCGCCGTCCTTTGATACGCAGTATTTT.

This clone was observed a few times. The chain links TRBV7-9 to TRBJ2-4; D is perhaps TRBD1 (6 bases). The ends were cut back, 5 bases at V and 4 bases at J, with 15 bases in the middle. The CDR3 runs 15 residues. Germline lookup yields CDR1 SEHNR and CDR2 FQNEAQ (reference sequence). The DNA of the CDR3 is TGTGCCAGCAGCGCTCGACAGGACTCGAAAAACATTCAGTACTTC. Amino acids: CASSARQDSKNIQYF.

The rearrangement joins TRBV6-5 to TRBJ2-2; D is uncertain. V was trimmed by 0 bases and J by 0 bases, leaving 5 bases between them. This CDR3 is 15 amino acids long. Germline CDR1 MNHEY, CDR2 SVGAGI. CDR3 coding DNA: TGTGCCAGCAGTTACTCTAGCCCGAACACCGGGGAGCTGTTTTTT. As protein: CASSYSSPNTGELFF.

The V call is TRBV10-3, the J call TRBJ2-7, with D maybe TRBD2 (6 bases). In germline, CDR1 is ENHRY, CDR2 SYGVKD. The V and J ends lost 0 bases and 1 base respectively, with 25 bases between them. The CDR3 sequence is 20 residues long. CDR3 DNA: TGTGCCATCAGTGAGTCGATTAGGTCTAGCGACACTACCTCTTCCTACGAGCAGTACTTC. It is translated as CAISESIRSSDTTSSYEQYF.

V and J are TRBV30 and TRBJ1-1; D unresolved. The V gene's germline CDR1 is GTSNPN and CDR2 SVGIG (reference sequence). Trimming shortened V by 4 bases and J by 2 bases, and 11 bases separated the two germline ends. CDR3 size: 13 residues. CDR3 region: CAWTSYGNTEAFF. The CDR3 region has the DNA TGTGCCTGGACCTCCTACGGTAACACTGAAGCTTTCTTT.

The genes are TRBV29-1 and TRBJ1-1; D remains ambiguous. CDR1 is SQVTM and CDR2 is ANQGSEA in the germline V gene. Trimming stripped 1 base from V and 7 bases from J, with 16 bases between. This CDR3 has 14 residues. Here the CDR3 DNA reads TGCAGCGTTGAAGTGACAAGACCTAACTATGAAGCTTTCTTT. It codes for CSVEVTRPNYEAFF.

This clone was picked up one time. V and J are TRBV1 and TRBJ2-1; the D segment call TRBD2 is taken from the table without a DNA check. TRBV1 is an annotated pseudogene. CDR3 size: 15 residues. The CDR3 region is CTSSPHWRRGNEQFF. CDR3 nucleotide sequence: TGCACCAGCAGCCCACATTGGCGACGAGGCAATGAGCAGTTCTTC.

J is TRBJ2-7 and V is TRBV27; D call uncertain. Between the trimmed V and J ends, which lost 2 bases and 3 bases, there was a span of 8 bases. CDR1 MNHEY and CDR2 SMNVEV come from the germline V gene (reference sequence). CDR3 size: 13 residues. The CDR3, as DNA: TGTGCCAGCAGTTTAAGAGATCTCTACGAGCAGTACTTC. The encoded protein is CASSLRDLYEQYF.

The CDR3: CSVGRAQETQYF. DNA of the CDR3: TGCAGCGTTGGGCGGGCCCAAGAGACCCAGTACTTC. This chain links TRBV29-1 with TRBJ2-5; weak D call: TRBD2 (5 bases). CDR1 is SQVTM, CDR2 ANQGSEA, per germline. CDR3 length: 12 residues. Trimming took off 4 bases at V and 1 base at J, with 7 bases between the two ends.

This chain links TRBV14 with TRBJ2-7; unclear D gene. The CDR3 consists of 13 residues. CDR1 is SGHDN, CDR2 FVKESK, per germline. V was pared by 3 bases and J by 0 bases, with 6 bases between. CDR3 amino acids: CASSQDRSYEQYF. The CDR3 nucleotides read TGTGCCAGCAGCCAGGACCGCTCCTACGAGCAGTACTTC.

The chain is built from TRBV7-8 and TRBJ1-1; 11 bases line up with TRBD1. J lost 3 bases, V lost 0 bases, and 12 bases had no gene match. This CDR3 spans 19 amino acids. CDR1 and CDR2 (germline): SGHVS, FQNEAQ. The CDR3 loop reads CASSLAKRRTGGGYTEAFF. CDR3 bases: TGTGCCAGCAGCTTAGCGAAGCGCCGGACAGGGGGCGGGTACACTGAAGCTTTCTTT.

The chain combines TRBV10-3 with TRBJ1-1, with D unclear. This CDR3 comprises 13 residues. V shed 9 bases and J shed 0 bases, with 11 bases lying between them. The V gene's germline CDR1 is ENHRY and CDR2 SYGVKD. The chain's CDR3 is CAIRQDMNTEAFF. The CDR3 bases are TGTGCCATACGACAAGACATGAACACTGAAGCTTTCTTT.

As DNA, the CDR3 is TGTGCCAGTAGTGGGGGAGGGAGCGGGGTGAACAATGAGCAGTTCTTC. It translates to CASSGGGSGVNNEQFF. The V call is TRBV19, the J call TRBJ2-1; 7 bases agree with TRBD2. CDR3 length equals 16 residues. Trimming at V came to 5 bases and at J to 5 bases, leaving 12 bases not matched to a gene. The germline V gene has CDR1 LNHDA and CDR2 SQIVND (reference sequence).

This chain connects TRBV29-1 to TRBJ1-1; no firm D call. V lost 7 bases and J lost 3, with 18 bases in between. The CDR3 has 14 residues. CDR1 is SQVTM and CDR2 is ANQGSEA in the germline V gene. CDR3 in DNA: TGCAGCGCGCGCTTAGCCCCAGCAGACACTGAAGCTTTCTTT. This translates into CSARLAPADTEAFF.

The J gene is TRBJ2-3, the V gene TRBV10-1; perhaps TRBD1 as D (5 bases). V lost 0 bases and J lost 0, with 10 bases in between. The CDR3 is 16 amino acids. The germline V gene encodes CDR1 WNHNN and CDR2 SYGVQD (reference sequence). The CDR3 nucleotides read TGCGCCAGCAGTGAGTCGGTGGCAGGGAGCACAGATACGCAGTATTTT. Translating gives CASSESVAGSTDTQYF.

This clone was detected only a few times. The chain carries TRBV6-1 and TRBJ1-1; tentative D call: TRBD1 (5 bases). The CDR3 totals 14 residues. CDR1 and CDR2 from the germline V gene are MNHNS and SASEGT. V shed 3 bases and J shed 8 bases, with 16 bases lying between them. CDR3 region: CASSDQLGEGEAFF. CDR3 nucleotide sequence: TGTGCCAGCAGTGACCAATTGGGGGAGGGAGAAGCTTTCTTT.

This clone was picked up one time. The rearrangement links TRBV7-2 to TRBJ2-1; 7 bases are shared with TRBD2. This CDR3 has 12 amino acids. V trimming: 4 bases; J trimming: 16 bases; junction bases outside the gene matches: 10. Germline CDR1 and CDR2: SGHTA and FQGNSA. In nucleotides, the CDR3 is TGTGCCAGCAGCTCCCCTCGGACTAGGTTTTTCTTC. It is translated as CASSSPRTRFFF.

This clone came up many times. The V gene is TRBV7-7, the J gene TRBJ2-1; 13 bases map to TRBD2. The CDR3 loop spans 17 amino acids. With 5 bases clipped from V and 7 bases from J, the junction kept 11 bases outside the gene matches. Germline CDR1 reads SSHAT; CDR2 reads FNYEAQ (reference sequence). This CDR3 is CASSPNPLGLAGNEQFF. CDR3 DNA sequence: TGTGCCAGCAGCCCAAATCCCCTGGGACTAGCGGGAAATGAGCAGTTCTTC.

The chain carries TRBV7-9 and TRBJ1-5, with TRBD1 as a possible D gene (5 bases). Trimming stripped 1 base from V and 4 bases from J, with 11 bases between. The CDR3 covers 15 residues. Germline values: CDR1 SEHNR, CDR2 FQNEAQ (reference sequence). CDR3 sequence reads: CASSLGSGPNQPQHF. The CDR3 DNA reads as TGTGCCAGCAGCTTAGGCTCAGGGCCAAATCAGCCCCAGCATTTT.

This clone was found once. The gene calls are TRBV7-2 and TRBJ2-2; weak D call: TRBD2 (5 bases). Deletions cut 6 bases from V and 5 bases from J, with 19 bases between. Germline lookup yields CDR1 SGHTA and CDR2 FQGNSA. The length of the CDR3 is 16 residues. Here the CDR3 DNA reads TGTGCCAGCAGTCCTAGTGCGGGCACTGGGACCGGGGAGCTGTTTTTT. As protein: CASSPSAGTGTGELFF. Full variable domain (missing parts from reference TRBV7-2 and TRBJ2-2): GAGVSQSPSNKVTEKGKDVELRCDPISGHTALYWYRQSLGQGLEFLIYFQGNSAPDKSGLPSDRFSAERTGGSVSTLTIQRTQQEDSAVYLCASSPSAGTGTGELFFGEGSRLTVL.

The chain carries TRBV5-1 and TRBJ2-5; TRBD2 matches at 10 bases. CDR3 length: 15 amino acids. The V gene end was trimmed by 5 bases and the J gene end by 4 bases; junction bases not matched to a gene: 8. The germline V gene has CDR1 SGHRS and CDR2 YFSETQ. The CDR3 loop reads CASRPPSGSVETQYF. The CDR3 DNA is TGCGCCAGCAGGCCCCCTAGCGGGAGCGTAGAGACCCAGTACTTC.

This clone appeared many times. V usage is TRBV11-3 and J usage is TRBJ2-2; D remains ambiguous. CDR1 SGHNT and CDR2 YENEEA come from the germline V gene. V lost 2 bases and J lost 0, with 10 bases in between. CDR3 length: 16 residues. This chain's CDR3 is CASSLMVGANTGELFF. CDR3 DNA sequence: TGTGCCAGCAGCTTAATGGTTGGCGCGAACACCGGGGAGCTGTTTTTT.

This sequence joins TRBV6-1 and TRBJ1-5; D unclear. Germline CDR1 MNHNS, CDR2 SASEGT. The CDR3 is 14 residues long. The V end lost 2 bases, the J end lost 7 bases, and 12 bases lay between the germline ends. Written as DNA, the CDR3 is TGTGCCAGCAGTGAATCAACATTGGGGCAGCCCCAGCATTTT. This gives the protein CASSESTLGQPQHF.

The chain is built from TRBV4-2 and TRBJ2-5, with D unclear. V was pared by 0 bases and J by 0 bases, with 5 bases between. The germline gives CDR1 LGHNA, CDR2 YNFKEQ. This CDR3 has 14 residues. The CDR3 loop reads CASSQDRYQETQYF. Here the CDR3 DNA reads TGTGCCAGCAGCCAAGACAGGTACCAAGAGACCCAGTACTTC.

Regarding this clone: Possible read error: a much larger clone is one base away. V usage is TRBV6-6 and J usage is TRBJ1-2, with D possibly TRBD1 on 6 matching bases. The CDR3 is 13 residues long. Germline lookup yields CDR1 MNHNY and CDR2 SVGAGI (reference sequence). V dropped 5 bases and J dropped 3 bases, with 10 bases sitting between them. CDR3 sequence (DNA): TGTGCCAGCAGTCCCTCAGGGGACTATGGCTACACCTTC. It is translated as CASSPSGDYGYTF.

This chain links TRBV5-5 with TRBJ2-6, with 7 bases fitting TRBD1. This CDR3 contains 17 residues. Germline CDR1 and CDR2: SGHKS and YYEKEE (reference sequence). V shed 5 bases, J shed 0 bases, and the junction held 8 bases outside the gene matches. CDR3 amino acids: CASRPGQSHSGANVLTF. CDR3 DNA sequence: TGTGCCAGCAGGCCGGGACAGTCCCACTCTGGGGCCAACGTCCTGACTTTC.

This clone was counted only a few times. The gene calls are TRBV15 and TRBJ2-2; a weak D match, TRBD2 (5 bases). Trimming took off 1 base at V and 5 bases at J, with 5 bases between the two ends. CDR1 is LNHNV, CDR2 YYDKDF, per germline (reference sequence). This CDR3 contains 13 residues. In DNA, the CDR3 is TGTGCCACCAGCAGAGCGGGGACCGGGGAGCTGTTTTTT. Translating it yields CATSRAGTGELFF.

This clone was counted between two and nine times. This may come from a read error, since a much larger clone is one base off. CDR3 region: CASSPTDTQYF. The CDR3 DNA follows: TGTGCCAGCAGCCCCACAGATACGCAGTATTTT. This rearrangement joins TRBV27 to TRBJ2-3; D is ambiguous. Germline CDR1 reads MNHEY; CDR2 reads SMNVEV (reference sequence). The CDR3 has 11 amino acids. V was trimmed by 6 bases and J by 2 bases, leaving 3 bases between them.